This TCR beta chain was retrieved from a study of T cell repertoires in cytomegalovirus infection. Background on the study: Based on public TCR beta signatures, there were indications of CMV infection and of a matching HLA type.

In the case of this clonotype: Its antigen is not identified.

MiXCR, run by TCRdb on the reads, gives a single entry per CDR3 protein. Of around 240,000 distinct CDR3 sequences listed, roughly 23% are singletons. Study-wide findings and caveats: Carriers of CMV and the relevant HLA type were discriminated by public TCR beta frequency. The study found HLA-C-restricted CMV-specific TCR beta clonotypes dominating the ex vivo response.

The material sequenced was CD8+ T cells from PBMCs. This TCR was recovered from a human donor in good health (CMV status not recorded). Some clones in this sample may be carry-over from other donors' samples.

The CDR3 loop reads CASSLTSEQETQYF. The DNA of the CDR3 is TGTGCCAGCAGTTTGACTAGCGAGCAAGAGACCCAGTACTTC. The V and J genes are TRBV12-3 or TRBV12-4 and TRBJ2-5; 8 nucleotides line up with TRBD2. CDR3 size: 14 residues. V dropped 3 bases and J dropped 2; count of bases not matched to a gene: 2.